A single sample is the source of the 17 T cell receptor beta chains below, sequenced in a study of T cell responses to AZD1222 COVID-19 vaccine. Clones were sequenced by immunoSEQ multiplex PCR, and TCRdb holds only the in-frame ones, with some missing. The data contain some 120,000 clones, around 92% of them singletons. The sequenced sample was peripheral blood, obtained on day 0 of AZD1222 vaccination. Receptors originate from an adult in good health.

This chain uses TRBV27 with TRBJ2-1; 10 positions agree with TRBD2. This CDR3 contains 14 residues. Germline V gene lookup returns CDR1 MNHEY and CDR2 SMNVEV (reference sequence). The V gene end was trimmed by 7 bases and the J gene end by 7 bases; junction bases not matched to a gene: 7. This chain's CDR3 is CASNPAGGLNEQFF. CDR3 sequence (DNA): TGTGCCAGCAATCCAGCGGGAGGGTTAAATGAGCAGTTCTTC.

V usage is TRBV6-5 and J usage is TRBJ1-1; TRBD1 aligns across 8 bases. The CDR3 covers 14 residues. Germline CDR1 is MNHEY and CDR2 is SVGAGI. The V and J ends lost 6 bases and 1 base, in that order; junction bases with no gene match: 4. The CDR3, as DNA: TGTGCCAGCAGCAACAGGGGGTCGAACACTGAAGCTTTCTTT. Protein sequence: CASSNRGSNTEAFF.

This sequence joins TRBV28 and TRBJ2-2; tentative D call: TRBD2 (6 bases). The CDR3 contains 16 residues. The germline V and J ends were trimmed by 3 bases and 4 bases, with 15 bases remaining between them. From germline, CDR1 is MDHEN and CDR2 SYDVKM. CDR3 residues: CASSLAGLLSTGELFF. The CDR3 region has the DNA TGTGCCAGCAGTTTGGCCGGACTACTGAGCACCGGGGAGCTGTTTTTT.

CDR3 in DNA: TGTGCCTGGTTCGGGACAGTCTATGGCTACACCTTC. Its protein is CAWFGTVYGYTF. J is TRBJ1-2 and V is TRBV30, with TRBD1 matching over 7 bases. Germline lookup yields CDR1 GTSNPN and CDR2 SVGIG (reference sequence). The J segment lost 4 bases and the V segment lost 5 bases, leaving 4 bases of the junction unmatched. The CDR3 covers 12 residues.

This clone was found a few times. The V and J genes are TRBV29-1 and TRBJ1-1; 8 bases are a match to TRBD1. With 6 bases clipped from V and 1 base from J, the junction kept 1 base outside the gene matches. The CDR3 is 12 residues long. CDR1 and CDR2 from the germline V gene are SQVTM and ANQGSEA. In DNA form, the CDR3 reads TGCAGCGTCGGACAGGGGAACACTGAAGCTTTCTTT. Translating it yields CSVGQGNTEAFF.

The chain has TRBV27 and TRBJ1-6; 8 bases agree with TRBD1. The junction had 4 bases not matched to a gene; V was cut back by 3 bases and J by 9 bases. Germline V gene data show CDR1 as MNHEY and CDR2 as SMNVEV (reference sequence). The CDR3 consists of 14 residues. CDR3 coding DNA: TGTGCCAGCAGTTTCGGGACAGGCGTTTCACCCCTCCACTTT. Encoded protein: CASSFGTGVSPLHF.

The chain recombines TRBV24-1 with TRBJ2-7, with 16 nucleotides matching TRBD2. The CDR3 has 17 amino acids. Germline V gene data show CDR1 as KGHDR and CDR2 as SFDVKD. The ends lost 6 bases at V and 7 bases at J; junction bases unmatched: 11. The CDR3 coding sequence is TGTGCCACCAGTCAGTCCGGGACTAGCGGGAGGGCCGCGGAGCAGTACTTC. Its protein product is CATSQSGTSGRAAEQYF.

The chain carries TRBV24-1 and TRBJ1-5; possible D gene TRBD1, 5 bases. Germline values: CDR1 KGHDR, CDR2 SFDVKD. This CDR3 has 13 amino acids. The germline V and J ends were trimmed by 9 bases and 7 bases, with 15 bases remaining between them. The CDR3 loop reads CATRAEGQQPQHF. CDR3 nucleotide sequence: TGTGCCACCCGCGCCGAGGGGCAGCAGCCCCAGCATTTT.

The CDR3 region is CASSPTGGITSGNTIYF. CDR3 in DNA: TGCGCCAGCAGCCCGACCGGGGGGATTACCTCTGGAAACACCATATATTTT. This chain connects TRBV4-1 to TRBJ1-3; TRBD1 might be the D (5 bases). V was trimmed by 4 bases and J by 0 bases, leaving 16 bases between them. CDR1 and CDR2 from the germline V gene are MGHRA and YSYEKL. There are 17 residues in the CDR3.

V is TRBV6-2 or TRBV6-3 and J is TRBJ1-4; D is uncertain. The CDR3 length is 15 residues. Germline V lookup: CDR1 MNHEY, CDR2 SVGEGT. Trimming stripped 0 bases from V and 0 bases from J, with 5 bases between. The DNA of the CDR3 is TGTGCCAGCAGTTACTCATTTGCAACTAATGAAAAACTGTTTTTT. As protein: CASSYSFATNEKLFF.

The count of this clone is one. Here the CDR3 reads CASSESTSGVNNEQFF. CDR3 nucleotide sequence: TGCGCCAGCAGTGAGTCGACTAGCGGGGTTAACAATGAGCAGTTCTTC. The rearrangement links TRBV10-1 to TRBJ2-1; 11 bases match TRBD2. The junction had 3 bases not matched to a gene; V was cut back by 0 bases and J by 5 bases. Germline V CDR1 and CDR2: WNHNN, SYGVQD (reference sequence). This CDR3 has 16 amino acids.

CDR3 DNA: TGTGCCAGCAGTTACTGGACGGGCAGCCTGAACACTGAAGCTTTCTTT. This gives the protein CASSYWTGSLNTEAFF. This chain links TRBV6-2 or TRBV6-3 with TRBJ1-1; D gene ambiguous. The length of the CDR3 is 16 residues. V gave up 1 base and J gave up 0 bases, with 12 bases separating them. Germline V gene sequence: CDR1 MNHEY, CDR2 SVGEGT.

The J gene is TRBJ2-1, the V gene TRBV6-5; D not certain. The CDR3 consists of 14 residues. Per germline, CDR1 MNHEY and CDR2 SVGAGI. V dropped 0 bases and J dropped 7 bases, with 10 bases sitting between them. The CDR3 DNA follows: TGTGCCAGCAGTTACTCAGGATCGGGTAATGAGCAGTTCTTC. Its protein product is CASSYSGSGNEQFF.

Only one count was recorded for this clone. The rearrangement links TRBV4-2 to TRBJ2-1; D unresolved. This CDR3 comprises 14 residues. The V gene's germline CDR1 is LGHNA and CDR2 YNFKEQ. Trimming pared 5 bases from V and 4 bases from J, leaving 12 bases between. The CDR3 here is CASSLDRGYNEQFF. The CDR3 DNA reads TGTGCCAGCAGCTTAGACCGCGGTTACAATGAGCAGTTCTTC.

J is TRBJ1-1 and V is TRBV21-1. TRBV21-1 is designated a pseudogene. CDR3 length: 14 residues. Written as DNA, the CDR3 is TGTGCCAGCAGCAAACAGGGGAGGCGGGCTGAAGCTTTCTTT. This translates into CASSKQGRRAEAFF.

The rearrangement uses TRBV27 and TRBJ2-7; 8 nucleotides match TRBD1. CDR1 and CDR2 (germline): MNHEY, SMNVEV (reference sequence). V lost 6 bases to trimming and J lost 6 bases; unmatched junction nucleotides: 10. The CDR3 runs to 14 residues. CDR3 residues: CASSRLGQGGEQYF. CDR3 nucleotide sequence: TGTGCCAGCAGCCGACTCGGACAGGGCGGCGAGCAGTACTTC.

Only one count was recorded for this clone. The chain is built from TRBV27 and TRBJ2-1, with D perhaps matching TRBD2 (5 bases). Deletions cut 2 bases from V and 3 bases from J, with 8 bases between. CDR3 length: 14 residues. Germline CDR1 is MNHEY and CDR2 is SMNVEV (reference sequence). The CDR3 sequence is CASSLLRDYNEQFF. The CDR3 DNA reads TGTGCCAGCAGTTTACTCCGGGACTACAATGAGCAGTTCTTC.